Sequencing of this TCR beta chain was carried out in a study of monozygotic twins with cystic fibrosis. As for the study in general: Approximately 2.8 micrograms of fragmented DNA underwent roughly 15 PCR cycles for library preparation.

This table comes from immunoSEQ multiplex PCR, and its TCRdb copy is limited to in-frame clones, with some not included. The sample lists more than 9,500 clones, roughly 85% occurring once. Findings of the study overall: Age, concordance and disease severity did not associate with shared CDR3 numbers.

A note on this clone: Its target is unknown.

The germline CDR1 and CDR2 sequences are LNHNV and YYDKDF (reference sequence). The CDR3 consists of 14 residues. V was clipped by 4 bases and J by 5 bases, with 14 bases between them. The clonotype comes from a young man with cystic fibrosis. The chain combines TRBV15 with TRBJ1-2; a possible D gene is TRBD1 (5 bases). Sequenced: blood. This CDR3 is CATSTYGGMYGYTF. The CDR3 region has the DNA TGTGCCACCAGCACCTACGGGGGAATGTATGGCTACACCTTC. The full variable domain, rest sourced from reference TRBV15 and TRBJ1-2, is DAMVIQNPRYQVTQFGKPVTLSCSQTLNHNVMYWYQQKSSQAPKLLFHYYDKDFNNEADTPDNFQSRRPNTSFCFLDIRSPGLGDTAMYLCATSTYGGMYGYTFGSGTRLTVV.